Following are 20 T cell receptor beta chains from one sample sequenced in a study of OX40 agonist ivuxolimab in advanced cancers. Assay: immunoSEQ multiplex PCR; the TCRdb copy retains only in-frame clones and omits some. The sample has roughly 58,000 clones; 87% are singletons. Sequenced material: CD4+ or CD8+ T cells sorted from blood, taken in a trial of the OX40 agonist ivuxolimab. Every receptor here comes from an adult with an advanced solid tumor such as melanoma, head and neck, liver or kidney cancer.

The rearrangement uses TRBV19 and TRBJ1-5; 8 nucleotides agree with TRBD1. Germline CDR1 LNHDA, CDR2 SQIVND (reference sequence). CDR3 length: 14 amino acids. V trimming: 6 bases; J trimming: 8 bases; junction bases outside the gene matches: 9. The CDR3 DNA reads as TGTGCCAGTAGGACAGGGGCTCTCATTGAGCCCCAGCATTTT. The encoded protein is CASRTGALIEPQHF.

This chain joins TRBV5-4 and TRBJ2-2, with 7 nucleotides matching TRBD1. The CDR3 covers 15 residues. J was trimmed by 5 bases and V by 4 bases; bases with no gene match: 8. Germline values: CDR1 SGHNT, CDR2 YYREEE (reference sequence). The CDR3 DNA reads as TGTGCCAGCAGCCTTGACAGGGTTGGTACCGGGGAGCTGTTTTTT. Protein product: CASSLDRVGTGELFF.

The chain carries TRBV15 and TRBJ2-7; 9 positions match TRBD1. The CDR3 has 19 residues. Trimming took 0 bases from V and 6 from J; bases not matched to a gene: 18. Germline assignment: CDR1 LNHNV and CDR2 YYDKDF (reference sequence). DNA for the CDR3: TGTGCCACCAGCAGAGATTTATTCCCTGGGACAGGGTGGGTGGTCGAGCAGTACTTC. Protein product: CATSRDLFPGTGWVVEQYF.

The chain is built from TRBV19 and TRBJ2-5, with a tentative D call TRBD2 (5 bases). CDR3 length: 15 amino acids. V lost 0 bases to trimming and J lost 2 bases, with 10 bases between them. Germline V gene sequence: CDR1 LNHDA, CDR2 SQIVND (reference sequence). CDR3 sequence reads: CASSIEAGRQETQYF. The CDR3 DNA is TGTGCCAGTAGTATAGAGGCGGGTAGACAAGAGACCCAGTACTTC.

This CDR3 is CASSPRTSGGKDTQYF. The DNA for the CDR3 is TGTGCCAGCTCACCACGGACTAGCGGGGGGAAAGATACGCAGTATTTT. The chain has TRBV18 and TRBJ2-3; 14 bases are a match to TRBD2. The germline V gene has CDR1 KGHSH and CDR2 LQKENI. V shed 1 base and J 5 bases; nucleotides not matched to a gene: 2. This CDR3 is built from 16 residues.

This clone turned up a few times. The gene calls are TRBV5-1 and TRBJ1-1, with no clear D. This CDR3 has 16 residues. The germline CDR1 and CDR2 sequences are SGHRS and YFSETQ. With 4 bases removed from V and 0 bases from J, the gap between germline ends came to 16 bases. CDR3 coding DNA: TGCGCCAGCAGCCGACGAAGTGCCCCCTTGAACACTGAAGCTTTCTTT. This codes for CASSRRSAPLNTEAFF.

Only a few counts were recorded for this clone. Other DNA sequences in the sample encode the same CDR3. This chain uses TRBV5-4 with TRBJ2-7, with D uncertain. The CDR3 has 13 amino acids. With 0 bases removed from V and 7 bases from J, the gap between germline ends came to 11 bases. Germline CDR1 is SGHNT and CDR2 is YYREEE (reference sequence). The CDR3 sequence: CASSLEASGEQYF. Here the CDR3 DNA reads TGTGCCAGCAGCTTGGAGGCATCCGGGGAGCAGTACTTC. The full variable domain, completed using reference TRBV5-4 and TRBJ2-7, is ETGVTQSPTHLIKTRGQQVTLRCSSQSGHNTVSWYQQALGQGPQFIFQYYREEENGRGNFPPRFSGLQFPNYSSELNVNALELDDSALYLCASSLEASGEQYFGPGTRLTVT.

The genes are TRBV12-5 and TRBJ2-3; D is possibly TRBD2 (5 bases). CDR1 is LGHNT, CDR2 FRNRAP, per germline. The CDR3 is made up of 15 amino acids. The V and J ends lost 1 base and 7 bases respectively, with 15 bases between them. CDR3 loop: CASGLAGAASHTQYF. CDR3 sequence (DNA): TGTGCTAGTGGTTTGGCCGGAGCGGCCTCACATACGCAGTATTTT.

The rearrangement uses TRBV6-6 and TRBJ2-1, with 11 bases fitting TRBD1. V dropped 6 bases and J dropped 8; count of bases not matched to a gene: 9. Germline lookup yields CDR1 MNHNY and CDR2 SVGAGI (reference sequence). The CDR3 spans 15 residues. The CDR3 coding sequence is TGTGCCAGCAGATTAGGACAGGGGGCTTTAGATGAGCAGTTCTTC. Translation gives CASRLGQGALDEQFF.

V usage is TRBV2 and J usage is TRBJ1-2, with 7 nucleotides matching TRBD1. Per the germline V gene, CDR1 is SNHLY and CDR2 is FYNNEI. This CDR3 region has 13 residues. After removal of 4 bases from V and 4 bases from J, the junction contained 3 bases not matched to a gene. The CDR3 sequence: CASSGQGTYGYTF. In DNA, the CDR3 is TGTGCCAGCAGTGGACAGGGAACCTATGGCTACACCTTC.

J is TRBJ2-2 and V is TRBV7-9; D remains unclear. CDR1 is SEHNR, CDR2 FQNEAQ, per germline (reference sequence). The CDR3 sequence is 14 residues long. Trimming took off 6 bases at V and 2 bases at J, with 10 bases between the two ends. CDR3 in amino acids: CASRSTTNTGELFF. The CDR3 DNA reads TGTGCCAGCAGAAGTACCACCAACACCGGGGAGCTGTTTTTT. Supplemented by reference TRBV7-9 and TRBJ2-2, the full variable domain reads DTGVSQNPRHKITKRGQNVTFRCDPISEHNRLYWYRQTLGQGPEFLTYFQNEAQLEKSRLLSDRFSAERPKGSFSTLEIQRTEQGDSAMYLCASRSTTNTGELFFGEGSRLTVL.

J is TRBJ1-2 and V is TRBV25-1; unclear D gene. This CDR3 has 13 amino acids. V lost 2 bases and J 4 bases, leaving 8 bases between the germline ends. Germline lookup yields CDR1 MGHDK and CDR2 SYGVNS. CDR3 region: CASSESTAYGYTF. Here the CDR3 DNA reads TGTGCCAGCAGTGAAAGCACGGCCTATGGCTACACCTTC.

The chain combines TRBV19 with TRBJ1-2; 7 bases align to TRBD1. The V and J ends lost 4 bases and 7 bases, in that order; junction bases with no gene match: 6. Germline V gene sequence: CDR1 LNHDA, CDR2 SQIVND (reference sequence). There are 13 residues in the CDR3. CDR3 nucleotide sequence: TGTGCCAGTAGTACAGACAGGGACCGTGGCTACACCTTC. Amino acids: CASSTDRDRGYTF.

This chain joins TRBV6-6 and TRBJ1-2; D ambiguous. From germline, CDR1 is MNHNY and CDR2 SVGAGI (reference sequence). V lost 7 bases and J lost 2, with 11 bases in between. The CDR3 sequence is 13 residues long. The CDR3 spells CASTPSGNYGYTF. CDR3 DNA: TGTGCCAGCACCCCTTCGGGCAACTATGGCTACACCTTC.

This clone appeared once. This rearrangement joins TRBV27 to TRBJ1-2, with a tentative D call TRBD1 (6 bases). From germline, CDR1 is MNHEY and CDR2 SMNVEV (reference sequence). Between the trimmed V and J ends, which lost 2 bases and 7 bases, there was a span of 11 bases. CDR3 size: 13 residues. The CDR3 is CASSLGGGSGYTF. In DNA, the CDR3 is TGTGCCAGCAGTTTAGGGGGGGGCAGTGGCTACACCTTC.

The chain uses TRBV7-3 and TRBJ1-1; D perhaps matches TRBD1 (6 bases). Germline CDR1 SGHTA, CDR2 FQGTGA. The CDR3 spans 15 residues. Trimming pared 3 bases from V and 1 base from J, leaving 12 bases between. The CDR3 nucleotides read TGTGCCAGCAGCTTCTACAGGGAAGAGAACACTGAAGCTTTCTTT. Residues: CASSFYREENTEAFF.

This clone appeared a few times. The rearrangement links TRBV19 to TRBJ2-7, with 14 bases identical to TRBD2. There are 15 residues in the CDR3. CDR1 and CDR2 from the germline V gene are LNHDA and SQIVND (reference sequence). The J segment lost 7 bases and the V segment lost 5 bases, leaving 7 bases of the junction unmatched. CDR3 coding DNA: TGTGCCAGTAGTTCCGGGACTAGCGGGAGAGGTGAGCAGTACTTC. This codes for CASSSGTSGRGEQYF.

Only one count was recorded for this clone. The V and J genes are TRBV30 and TRBJ2-1, with 7 bases that match TRBD2. The CDR3 length is 14 residues. CDR1 is GTSNPN, CDR2 SVGIG, per germline (reference sequence). V gave up 5 bases and J gave up 4 bases; unmatched junction bases: 8. CDR3 amino acids: CAWGLAAQYNEQFF. The CDR3 bases are TGTGCCTGGGGCCTAGCGGCTCAATACAATGAGCAGTTCTTC.

The chain carries TRBV7-8 and TRBJ1-1; tentative D call: TRBD1 (6 bases). Germline V gives CDR1 SGHVS, CDR2 FQNEAQ. The V and J ends lost 3 bases and 0 bases respectively, with 14 bases between them. The CDR3 has 16 amino acids. For the CDR3, the DNA is TGTGCCAGCAGCTTTTTTACAGGGAGCCTGAACACTGAAGCTTTCTTT. Translating gives CASSFFTGSLNTEAFF.

The chain has TRBV27 and TRBJ2-3, with no clear D. The CDR3 spans 11 residues. Germline V gene lookup returns CDR1 MNHEY and CDR2 SMNVEV (reference sequence). V was trimmed by 2 bases and J by 7 bases, leaving 4 bases between them. This CDR3 is CASSLRHTQYF. CDR3 DNA sequence: TGTGCCAGCAGTTTACGTCATACGCAGTATTTT.